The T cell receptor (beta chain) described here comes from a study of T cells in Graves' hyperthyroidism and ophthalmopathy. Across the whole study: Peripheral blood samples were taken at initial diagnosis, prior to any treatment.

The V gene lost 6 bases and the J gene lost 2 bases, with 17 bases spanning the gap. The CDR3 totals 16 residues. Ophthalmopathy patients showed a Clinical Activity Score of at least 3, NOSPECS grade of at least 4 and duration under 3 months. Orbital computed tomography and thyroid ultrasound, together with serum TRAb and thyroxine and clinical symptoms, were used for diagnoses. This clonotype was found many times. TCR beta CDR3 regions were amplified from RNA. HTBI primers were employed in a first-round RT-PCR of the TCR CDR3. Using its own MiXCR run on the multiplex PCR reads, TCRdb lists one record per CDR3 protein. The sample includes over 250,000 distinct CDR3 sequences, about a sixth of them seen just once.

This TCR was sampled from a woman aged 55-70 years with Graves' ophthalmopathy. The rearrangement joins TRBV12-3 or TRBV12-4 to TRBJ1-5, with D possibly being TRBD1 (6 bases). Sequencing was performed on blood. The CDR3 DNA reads TGTGCCAGCAGATCCTCGGGGCGACAGGGCAATCAGCCCCAGCATTTT. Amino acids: CASRSSGRQGNQPQHF.